The 11 T cell receptor beta chains below all came from one sample that was sequenced in a study of blood T cell repertoires in COVID-19. Profiling relied on immunoSEQ multiplex PCR, and the TCRdb table lists in-frame clones only, not all of them. The sample has 250,000 to 300,000 clones, approximately 81% seen once; the top ten hold around 3.2%. The sequenced sample consisted of peripheral blood. The receptors stem from a woman aged 18-35 years with acute or convalescent COVID-19.

The sample holds a few counts of this clone. This sequence joins TRBV6-5 and TRBJ1-1, with D possibly TRBD1 on 5 matching bases. The V end lost 6 bases, the J end lost 4 bases, and 12 bases lay between the germline ends. Germline V gene sequence: CDR1 MNHEY, CDR2 SVGAGI. CDR3 size: 13 residues. This CDR3 is CASSRGTITEAFF. The CDR3 DNA reads as TGTGCCAGCAGCCGAGGGACTATCACTGAAGCTTTCTTT.

This clone was found once. The rearrangement links TRBV5-1 to TRBJ2-7; D perhaps matches TRBD2 (6 bases). The CDR3 length is 15 residues. Looked up from germline, CDR1 is SGHRS and CDR2 is YFSETQ. Trimming cost V 4 bases and J 2 bases, with 16 bases left between them. The CDR3 reads CASSPGLLRTYEQYF. The CDR3, as DNA: TGCGCCAGCAGCCCCGGACTACTGAGAACCTACGAGCAGTACTTC.

The CDR3 DNA reads as TGCGCCAGCAGCCCTACAGGGCATGAGCAGTTCTTC. This gives the protein CASSPTGHEQFF. The V call is TRBV4-1, the J call TRBJ2-1; a weak D match, TRBD1 (6 bases). V was pared by 4 bases and J by 8 bases, with 9 bases between. The CDR3 is 12 amino acids. Germline assignment: CDR1 MGHRA and CDR2 YSYEKL.

This chain uses TRBV27 with TRBJ2-7; 7 bases are shared with TRBD2. The CDR3 contains 15 residues. The ends lost 4 bases at V and 0 bases at J; junction bases unmatched: 6. Germline CDR1 MNHEY, CDR2 SMNVEV (reference sequence). The CDR3 sequence is CASSSAGTNSYEQYF. The CDR3 bases are TGTGCCAGCAGTTCCGCCGGGACTAACTCCTACGAGCAGTACTTC.

This clone occurred many times. The chain carries TRBV7-9 and TRBJ2-1; 7 bases fit TRBD2. The ends lost 4 bases at V and 0 bases at J; junction bases unmatched: 9. The CDR3 is 17 residues long. Germline-derived CDR1 and CDR2 are SEHNR and FQNEAQ (reference sequence). Here the CDR3 DNA reads TGTGCCAGCAGCTCAGTTCTAGCGGCAAGCTCCTACAATGAGCAGTTCTTC. Protein product: CASSSVLAASSYNEQFF.

J is TRBJ1-4 and V is TRBV7-9; weak D call: TRBD1 (6 bases). Trimming removed 7 bases at V and 3 bases at J, with 12 bases between. CDR1 and CDR2 from the germline V gene are SEHNR and FQNEAQ (reference sequence). The CDR3 sequence is 14 residues long. In nucleotides, the CDR3 is TGTGCCAGCAACACAGGGTTCTCTAATGAAAAACTGTTTTTT. As protein: CASNTGFSNEKLFF.

CDR3 bases: TGTGCCAGCAGCTTAGGTCAGCTAGCGGGAGGGGAAAATGAGCAGTTCTTC. Translation gives CASSLGQLAGGENEQFF. This chain joins TRBV7-9 and TRBJ2-1; 12 bases are a match to TRBD2. J gave up 7 bases and V 1 base, and 8 bases lay outside the gene matches. Germline V lookup: CDR1 SEHNR, CDR2 FQNEAQ (reference sequence). CDR3 size: 17 residues.

The chain employs TRBV19 and TRBJ2-1, with a tentative D call TRBD1 (6 bases). The germline gives CDR1 LNHDA, CDR2 SQIVND (reference sequence). V dropped 6 bases and J dropped 3 bases, with 9 bases sitting between them. The CDR3 is 13 amino acids. The CDR3 sequence is CASRKTGYNEQFF. CDR3 coding DNA: TGTGCCAGTAGAAAGACAGGCTACAATGAGCAGTTCTTC.

About this clone itself: This CDR3 is also generated by other DNA sequences in the sample. The chain is built from TRBV27 and TRBJ2-3; TRBD2 agrees at 10 bases. Germline V lookup: CDR1 MNHEY, CDR2 SMNVEV (reference sequence). The CDR3 has 15 amino acids. Trimming took 3 bases from V and 1 from J; bases not matched to a gene: 1. CDR3 sequence: CASSLLAGGTDTQYF. CDR3 nucleotide sequence: TGTGCCAGCAGTTTGCTAGCGGGAGGCACAGATACGCAGTATTTT.

The chain carries TRBV4-1 and TRBJ2-7; a possible D gene is TRBD1 (5 bases). CDR3 size: 17 residues. The germline V gene has CDR1 MGHRA and CDR2 YSYEKL. Deletions cut 0 bases from V and 5 bases from J, with 20 bases between. CDR3 nucleotide sequence: TGCGCCAGCAGCCAAGATTTTGCGTTGGGGCAAAGCGACGAGCAGTACTTC. The encoded protein is CASSQDFALGQSDEQYF.

V and J are TRBV7-2 and TRBJ1-3; no firm D call. With 2 bases removed from V and 4 bases from J, the gap between germline ends came to 9 bases. The CDR3 length is 14 residues. In germline, CDR1 is SGHTA, CDR2 FQGNSA. Here the CDR3 reads CASSLRESGNTIYF. Written as DNA, the CDR3 is TGTGCCAGCAGCTTACGTGAGTCAGGAAACACCATATATTTT.